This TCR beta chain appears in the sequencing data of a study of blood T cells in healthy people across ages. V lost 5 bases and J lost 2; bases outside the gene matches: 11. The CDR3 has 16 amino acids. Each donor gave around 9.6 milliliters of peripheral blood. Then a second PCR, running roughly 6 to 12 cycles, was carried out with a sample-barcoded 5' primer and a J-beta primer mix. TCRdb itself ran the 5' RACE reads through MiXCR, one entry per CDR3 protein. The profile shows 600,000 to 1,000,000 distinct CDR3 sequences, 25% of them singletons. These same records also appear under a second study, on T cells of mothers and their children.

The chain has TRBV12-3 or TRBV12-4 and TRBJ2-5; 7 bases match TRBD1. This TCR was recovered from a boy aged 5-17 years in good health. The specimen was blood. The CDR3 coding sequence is TGTGCCAGCAGTAAAGACAGGGTTAGGGGGCAAGAGACCCAGTACTTC. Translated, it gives CASSKDRVRGQETQYF.